These T cell receptor beta chains were read from a single sample in a study of blood T cell repertoires in COVID-19. Only in-frame clones appear in the TCRdb table, and some are missing; sequencing was by immunoSEQ multiplex PCR. The table records 250,000 to 300,000 clones, 91% of them present only once. The sample taken for sequencing was PBMCs or T cells enriched from blood (not recorded which). The source is a human donor in a cohort exposed to, infected with or recovered from COVID-19 (not recorded which). The donor label of this sample is uncertain. Each CDR3 is given with its conserved first and last residue. A D gene is named only where the DNA matches it firmly. Size values are once, few and many counts, or a class for expanded clones, and some rows have none.

TGCGCCAGCAGCTTGGTGGGACAGGTATCCTACGAGCAGTACTTC,CASSLVGQVSYEQYF,TRBD1,-,TRBV5-1,TRBJ2-7
TGCGCCAGCAGATATCAGGGGATTAACTATGGCTACACCTTC,CASRYQGINYGYTF,-,-,TRBV5-1,TRBJ1-2
TGTGCCAGTAGTTATGAGTCGGTAGCCAAAAACATTCAGTACTTC,CASSYESVAKNIQYF,-,-,TRBV19,TRBJ2-4
TGCAGTGCTTCCTATCGCGCTGAAGCTTTCTTT,CSASYRAEAFF,-,-,TRBV20-1,TRBJ1-1
TGTGCCTGGAGTGGGGCAGCTAGCAATCAGCCCCAGCATTTT,CAWSGAASNQPQHF,-,-,TRBV30,TRBJ1-5
TGTGCCTGTGGACAGGACCAAGAGACCCAGTACTTC,CACGQDQETQYF,TRBD1,-,TRBV30,TRBJ2-5
TGTGCCAGCAGCTTGGGAGGGGCGAATCAGCCCCAGCATTTT,CASSLGGANQPQHF,-,-,TRBV7-9,TRBJ1-5
TGTGCCAGCAGTTTTGCAGGGGGACAGTCCTATGGCTACACCTTC,CASSFAGGQSYGYTF,TRBD1,-,TRBV27,TRBJ1-2
TGTGCCAGCAGTCCCACCTACGAGCAGTACTTC,CASSPTYEQYF,-,-,TRBV2,TRBJ2-7
TGCGCCAGCAGCTTGGAAAGACAGGGGACCACTGAAGCTTTCTTT,CASSLERQGTTEAFF,TRBD1,few,TRBV5-1,TRBJ1-1
TGTGCCAGCTCACCGCCCTATGGGAACACTGAAGCTTTCTTT,CASSPPYGNTEAFF,-,-,TRBV18,TRBJ1-1
TGTGCCAGAAGCTCATTAAGACCGGGAGCTTTCTTT,CARSSLRPGAFF,-,-,TRBV7-5,TRBJ1-1
TGTGCCAGCAGCTTGGGAGGTGCCTACAATCAGCCCCAGCATTTT,CASSLGGAYNQPQHF,-,-,TRBV5-6,TRBJ1-5
TGTGCCAGTAGTATTGGGCAGTACTATGGCTACACCTTC,CASSIGQYYGYTF,-,-,TRBV19,TRBJ1-2
TGTGCCAGCTCACCGGGGCAGAGGGAGACCCAGTACTTC,CASSPGQRETQYF,-,-,TRBV18,TRBJ2-5
TGTGCCACCAGTGATTTTTGGGCAGGGAGCTACACCTTC,CATSDFWAGSYTF,-,-,TRBV24-1,TRBJ1-2
TGTGCCAGCAGTCTCAGGGGAAACACTGAAGCTTTCTTT,CASSLRGNTEAFF,-,-,TRBV27,TRBJ1-1
TGTGCCAGCAGCGGACAGGGGGCAAATGGCTACACCTTC,CASSGQGANGYTF,TRBD1,-,TRBV5-4,TRBJ1-2
TGTGCCAGCAGCGTAGCAAGGGGATTTGAGACCCAGTACTTC,CASSVARGFETQYF,-,-,TRBV9,TRBJ2-5
TGTGCCAGTAGTATGGGAGCGGGGGCTACAGATACGCAGTATTTT,CASSMGAGATDTQYF,TRBD2,-,TRBV19,TRBJ2-3
TGTGCCAGCAGCTTAGGGCAGGGGGCGCGAGGTGAAGCTTTCTTT,CASSLGQGARGEAFF,TRBD1,-,TRBV7-8,TRBJ1-1
TGTGCCAGCAGCAAGGGACAGGGCTACGAGCAGTACTTC,CASSKGQGYEQYF,TRBD1,-,TRBV11-2,TRBJ2-7
TGTGCCAGCAGCTCGATTCAGGGTGCTGGAAACACCATATATTTT,CASSSIQGAGNTIYF,-,-,TRBV5-6,TRBJ1-3
TGTGCCAGCAGCCCTAGCGGGGGGGCCGGGGTAAACATTCAGTACTTC,CASSPSGGAGVNIQYF,TRBD2,-,TRBV11-2,TRBJ2-4